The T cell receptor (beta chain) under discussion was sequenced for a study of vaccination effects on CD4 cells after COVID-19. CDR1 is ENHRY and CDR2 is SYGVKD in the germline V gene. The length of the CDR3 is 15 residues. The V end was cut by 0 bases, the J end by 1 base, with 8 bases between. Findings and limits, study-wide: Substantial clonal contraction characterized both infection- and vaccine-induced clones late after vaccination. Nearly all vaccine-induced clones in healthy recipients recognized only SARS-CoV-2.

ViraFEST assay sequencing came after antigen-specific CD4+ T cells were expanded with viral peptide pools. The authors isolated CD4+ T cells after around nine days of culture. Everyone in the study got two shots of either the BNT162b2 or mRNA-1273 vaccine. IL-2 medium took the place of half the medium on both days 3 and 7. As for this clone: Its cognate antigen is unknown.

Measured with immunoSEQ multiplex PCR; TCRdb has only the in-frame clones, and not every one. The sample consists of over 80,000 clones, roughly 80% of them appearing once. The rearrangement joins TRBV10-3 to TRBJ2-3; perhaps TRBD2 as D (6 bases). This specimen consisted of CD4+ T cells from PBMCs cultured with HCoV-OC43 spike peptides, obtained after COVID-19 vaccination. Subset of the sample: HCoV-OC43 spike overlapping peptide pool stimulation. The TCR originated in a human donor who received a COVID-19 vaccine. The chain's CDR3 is CAISESEGGTDTQYF. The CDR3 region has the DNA TGTGCCATCAGTGAGTCGGAGGGAGGCACAGATACGCAGTATTTT.